This T cell receptor beta chain was found in a study of blood T cell repertoires in COVID-19. Study information: From T cells, B-cell-depleted T cells, or PBMCs came the material, which was cDNA or gDNA.

The CDR3 length is 16 residues. Trimming cost V 4 bases and J 2 bases; bases outside gene matches: 4. Germline CDR1 SGHDN, CDR2 FVKESK. This clone was observed once. Source study methods: Counts of nucleated cells, estimated from reference gene primer amplification, were obtained. Using immunoSEQ multiplex PCR, the repertoire was profiled, and TCRdb retains in-frame clones only, with some absent. V, J and clone size are taken as reported in that table, and D and trimming were inferred from the DNA itself. The repertoire holds approximately 50,000 clones, with 88% as singletons. The source of this sequence is a human donor in a cohort sampled during active COVID-19. The sequencing sample was made of peripheral blood. V usage is TRBV14 and J usage is TRBJ2-7, with 14 bases fitting TRBD2. CDR3 sequence reads: CASSLGLAGGTYEQYF. The CDR3 DNA reads TGTGCCAGCAGCCTCGGACTAGCGGGAGGAACCTACGAGCAGTACTTC.